These 32 T cell receptor beta chains were all obtained from the same sample, sequenced in a study of radiation and T cells in renal cell carcinoma. Sequencing used immunoSEQ multiplex PCR; TCRdb keeps in-frame clones, though not all of them. The sample holds 100,000 to 150,000 clones; 88% are singletons and the top ten take nearly 6%. The time point was: blood 2 weeks post-SBRT. Treatment meaning: 15 Gy SBRT to primary tumor, nephrectomy 4 weeks later. This specimen was blood, taken from a patient whose treatment included radiotherapy and nephrectomy. These receptors all come from a woman aged 70-85 years with renal cell carcinoma.

V and J are TRBV6-1 and TRBJ1-6; 7 nucleotides agree with TRBD1. The CDR3 covers 14 residues. Germline trimming cut 3 bases from V and 10 bases from J; bases unmatched to any gene: 6. Germline CDR1 reads MNHNS; CDR2 reads SASEGT. This CDR3 reads CASSDATGDSPLHF. CDR3 DNA: TGTGCCAGCAGTGATGCTACAGGGGACTCACCCCTCCACTTT.

The chain recombines TRBV6-5 with TRBJ1-2; possible D gene TRBD1, 5 bases. This CDR3 spans 11 amino acids. V was pared by 6 bases and J by 6 bases, with 8 bases between. CDR1 and CDR2 from the germline V gene are MNHEY and SVGAGI. The CDR3 loop is CASRTGDGYTF. CDR3 nucleotide sequence: TGTGCCAGCAGAACGGGGGATGGCTACACCTTC.

The J gene is TRBJ1-1, the V gene TRBV6-5, with 10 bases matching TRBD1. The J segment lost 2 bases and the V segment lost 4 bases, leaving 4 bases of the junction unmatched. Germline-derived CDR1 and CDR2 are MNHEY and SVGAGI. The CDR3 totals 15 residues. The CDR3 sequence is CASSSDRGRNTEAFF. CDR3 DNA: TGTGCCAGCAGTTCAGACAGGGGGCGCAACACTGAAGCTTTCTTT.

The chain has TRBV7-3 and TRBJ1-1; D is ambiguous. V dropped 2 bases and J dropped 1 base, with 11 bases sitting between them. The CDR3 runs 15 residues. CDR1 is SGHTA and CDR2 is FQGTGA in the germline V gene. The CDR3 loop reads CASSLGPGRNTEAFF. CDR3 nucleotides: TGTGCCAGCAGCTTAGGTCCAGGTCGGAACACTGAAGCTTTCTTT.

This chain joins TRBV2 and TRBJ1-3, with 7 bases that match TRBD1. The CDR3 contains 14 residues. Germline V gene sequence: CDR1 SNHLY, CDR2 FYNNEI. V lost 7 bases, J lost 0 bases, and 3 bases stayed unmatched. CDR3 DNA: TGTGCCAGCACCCGGGACAGCTCTGGAAACACCATATATTTT. Residues: CASTRDSSGNTIYF.

The rearrangement uses TRBV6-5 and TRBJ2-3; D call uncertain. Trimming cost V 0 bases and J 4 bases, with 14 bases left between them. This CDR3 has 16 amino acids. The germline V gene encodes CDR1 MNHEY and CDR2 SVGAGI. CDR3 DNA sequence: TGTGCCAGCAGTTACTCGATCGCGGTCCGGGCAGATACGCAGTATTTT. This codes for CASSYSIAVRADTQYF.

A few counts support this clone. Other DNA sequences from this sample encode an identical CDR3 as well. The chain joins TRBV5-1 to TRBJ2-7; D is undetermined. CDR1 and CDR2 from the germline V gene are SGHRS and YFSETQ. V was trimmed by 2 bases and J by 3 bases, leaving 6 bases between them. The CDR3 is 12 residues long. Here the CDR3 reads CASSLGDYEQYF. For the CDR3, the DNA is TGCGCCAGCAGCTTAGGAGACTACGAGCAGTACTTC.

The chain uses TRBV5-1 and TRBJ2-7; TRBD1 matches 7 bases. V trimming: 4 bases; J trimming: 3 bases; junction bases outside the gene matches: 10. The CDR3 sequence is 15 residues long. Germline lookup yields CDR1 SGHRS and CDR2 YFSETQ. The CDR3 sequence is CASSPGDRDLYEQYF. For the CDR3, the DNA is TGCGCCAGCAGCCCCGGCGACAGGGACCTCTACGAGCAGTACTTC.

V gene TRBV28 combines with J gene TRBJ1-2, with 7 bases identical to TRBD1. The CDR3 totals 12 residues. Germline lookup yields CDR1 MDHEN and CDR2 SYDVKM. V shed 6 bases, J shed 2 bases, and the junction held 0 bases outside the gene matches. CDR3 residues: CASRQGNYGYTF. In DNA form, the CDR3 reads TGTGCCAGCAGACAGGGGAACTATGGCTACACCTTC.

This clone was detected only a few times. DNA of the CDR3: TGTGCCAGCAGCCCGGGACAGCCGATTCGTGAAGCTTTCTTT. It specifies CASSPGQPIREAFF. V is TRBV14 and J is TRBJ1-1, with 7 bases aligning to TRBD1. From germline, CDR1 is SGHDN and CDR2 FVKESK. V shed 4 bases and J 7 bases; nucleotides not matched to a gene: 9. This CDR3 has 14 residues.

This clone was detected once. The rearrangement links TRBV5-6 to TRBJ1-2, with 7 bases identical to TRBD1. Germline trimming cut 2 bases from V and 8 bases from J; bases unmatched to any gene: 9. The CDR3 spans 14 residues. CDR1 and CDR2 (germline): SGHDT, YYEEEE. The CDR3 DNA is TGTGCCAGCAGCTTCGACAGGGAGGAAAAAGGCTACACCTTC. This encodes CASSFDREEKGYTF.

The J gene is TRBJ1-4, the V gene TRBV5-1; 9 bases line up with TRBD1. Germline trimming cut 2 bases from V and 6 bases from J; bases unmatched to any gene: 2. CDR1 SGHRS and CDR2 YFSETQ come from the germline V gene. The CDR3 consists of 14 residues. CDR3 DNA sequence: TGCGCCAGCAGCTTACAGGGGGCGGATGAAAAACTGTTTTTT. As protein: CASSLQGADEKLFF.

This chain links TRBV2 with TRBJ2-7, with 13 bases identical to TRBD2. J lost 4 bases, V lost 6 bases, and 3 bases had no gene match. Germline CDR1 SNHLY, CDR2 FYNNEI. The CDR3 runs 14 residues. The CDR3: CASSLTSGGYEQYF. DNA for the CDR3: TGTGCCAGCAGCCTGACTAGCGGGGGGTACGAGCAGTACTTC. The full variable domain, with the rest looked up from reference TRBV2 and TRBJ2-7, is EPEVTQTPSHQVTQMGQEVILRCVPISNHLYFYWYRQILGQKVEFLVSFYNNEISEKSEIFDDQFSVERPDGSNFTLKIRSTKLEDSAMYFCASSLTSGGYEQYFGPGTRLTVT.

V usage is TRBV5-1 and J usage is TRBJ2-5, with 8 bases fitting TRBD2. Germline CDR1 and CDR2: SGHRS and YFSETQ. V lost 3 bases, J lost 2 bases, and 3 bases stayed unmatched. This CDR3 spans 14 amino acids. The CDR3 DNA is TGCGCCAGCAGCTACGGACTAGCTCAAGAGACCCAGTACTTC. Protein sequence: CASSYGLAQETQYF. Supplemented by reference TRBV5-1 and TRBJ2-5, the full variable domain reads KAGVTQTPRYLIKTRGQQVTLSCSPISGHRSVSWYQQTPGQGLQFLFEYFSETQRNKGNFPGRFSGRQFSNSRSEMNVSTLELGDSALYLCASSYGLAQETQYFGPGTRLLVL.

This rearrangement joins TRBV5-1 to TRBJ2-1, with 7 bases aligning to TRBD1. The trim removed 2 bases at V and 7 bases at J, leaving 9 bases unmatched. Germline V lookup: CDR1 SGHRS, CDR2 YFSETQ. CDR3 length equals 15 residues. For the CDR3, the DNA is TGCGCCAGCAGCTTAACTACGACAGGGATGAATGAGCAGTTCTTC. Protein product: CASSLTTTGMNEQFF.

V is TRBV4-3 and J is TRBJ2-2; no reliable D call. V was clipped by 3 bases and J by 2 bases, with 10 bases between them. Germline values: CDR1 LGHNA, CDR2 YSLEER. The CDR3 contains 15 residues. The CDR3 protein is CASSQNELNTGELFF. CDR3 coding DNA: TGCGCCAGCAGCCAGAATGAGCTTAACACCGGGGAGCTGTTTTTT.

V usage is TRBV30 and J usage is TRBJ2-7; maybe TRBD2 (6 bases). With 2 bases removed from V and 5 bases from J, the gap between germline ends came to 7 bases. The CDR3 is 11 amino acids. CDR1 GTSNPN and CDR2 SVGIG come from the germline V gene (reference sequence). As DNA, the CDR3 is TGTGCCTGGAGTCCGGGGGACGAGCAGTACTTC. As protein: CAWSPGDEQYF.

This chain uses TRBV11-2 with TRBJ1-1; D not certain. Trimming stripped 7 bases from V and 7 bases from J, with 19 bases between. The germline V gene encodes CDR1 SGHAT and CDR2 FQNNGV. The CDR3 has 14 residues. In DNA form, the CDR3 reads TGTGCCAGCACCACCATAGGGTGGGGAAGTGAAGCTTTCTTT. This translates into CASTTIGWGSEAFF.

The chain is built from TRBV7-6 and TRBJ1-3; D gene ambiguous. Germline CDR1 reads SGHVS; CDR2 reads FNYEAQ. The V and J ends lost 0 bases and 4 bases respectively, with 4 bases between them. The CDR3 consists of 13 residues. CDR3: CASSLAQGNTIYF. CDR3 DNA sequence: TGTGCCAGCAGCTTAGCGCAGGGAAACACCATATATTTT.

The gene calls are TRBV7-2 and TRBJ1-5; D is unclear. The CDR3 sequence is 14 residues long. Germline V gives CDR1 SGHTA, CDR2 FQGNSA. V lost 3 bases, J lost 1 base, and 7 bases lay in between. CDR3 protein: CASSFPGSNQPQHF. Here the CDR3 DNA reads TGTGCCAGCAGCTTCCCGGGGAGCAATCAGCCCCAGCATTTT.

This chain uses TRBV19 with TRBJ2-5; TRBD1 aligns across 7 bases. Losses at the gene ends were 1 base for V and 5 bases for J; bases not matched to a gene: 4. Germline loops: CDR1 LNHDA, CDR2 SQIVND (reference sequence). The CDR3 loop spans 14 amino acids. CDR3 DNA sequence: TGTGCCAGTAGTATAGGACAGGGCGTGGAGACCCAGTACTTC. Its translation is CASSIGQGVETQYF. Full variable domain (outside the CDR3, taken from reference TRBV19 and TRBJ2-5): DGGITQSPKYLFRKEGQNVTLSCEQNLNHDAMYWYRQDPGQGLRLIYYSQIVNDFQKGDIAEGYSVSREKKESFPLTVTSAQKNPTAFYLCASSIGQGVETQYFGPGTRLLVL.

This clone appeared many times. The chain recombines TRBV7-2 with TRBJ2-7; tentatively, D is TRBD2 (6 bases). Germline V gives CDR1 SGHTA, CDR2 FQGNSA. V lost 5 bases to trimming and J lost 6 bases, with 17 bases between them. This CDR3 has 14 residues. The CDR3 coding sequence is TGTGCCAGCAGCCAGAGGGACCGCGGGGCCGAGCAGTACTTC. Amino acid sequence: CASSQRDRGAEQYF.

This rearrangement joins TRBV15 to TRBJ2-7; D gene uncertain. Trimming stripped 0 bases from V and 0 bases from J, with 6 bases between. CDR3 length equals 14 residues. Germline lookup yields CDR1 LNHNV and CDR2 YYDKDF (reference sequence). CDR3 residues: CATSREGGSYEQYF. For the CDR3, the DNA is TGTGCCACCAGCAGAGAGGGCGGCTCCTACGAGCAGTACTTC.

The V gene is TRBV15, the J gene TRBJ2-3, with D possibly matching TRBD1 (7 bases). CDR3 length equals 15 residues. Germline loops: CDR1 LNHNV, CDR2 YYDKDF (reference sequence). The ends were cut back, 4 bases at V and 0 bases at J, with 11 bases in the middle. The CDR3 here is CATSTRGESTDTQYF. The CDR3 region has the DNA TGTGCCACCAGCACCAGGGGGGAGAGCACAGATACGCAGTATTTT.

The rearrangement uses TRBV10-3 and TRBJ2-1; weak D call: TRBD1 (6 bases). CDR1 ENHRY and CDR2 SYGVKD come from the germline V gene. Trimming took 10 bases from V and 9 from J, leaving 16 bases between them. This CDR3 is built from 12 residues. CDR3 residues: CATRSGAVEQFF. The CDR3 DNA sequence: TGTGCCACCAGGTCAGGGGCAGTTGAGCAGTTCTTC.

The V and J genes are TRBV29-1 and TRBJ2-1; tentative D call: TRBD1 (7 bases). CDR1 and CDR2 from the germline V gene are SQVTM and ANQGSEA. The CDR3 length is 14 residues. Trimming took off 7 bases at V and 4 bases at J, with 17 bases between the two ends. CDR3 coding DNA: TGCAGCGCCCCAGGCAGGGGGGAATACAATGAGCAGTTCTTC. Protein: CSAPGRGEYNEQFF.

This clone was detected only once. The rearrangement links TRBV7-8 to TRBJ2-7, with a weak D call TRBD1 (6 bases). The germline V gene has CDR1 SGHVS and CDR2 FQNEAQ. The ends were cut back, 7 bases at V and 0 bases at J, with 13 bases in the middle. This CDR3 is built from 14 residues. The DNA of the CDR3 is TGTGCCAGCACTCTACAGGGCGGCTCCTACGAGCAGTACTTC. Protein sequence: CASTLQGGSYEQYF. The variable domain in full, with the rest retrieved from reference TRBV7-8 and TRBJ2-7, is GAGVSQSPRYKVAKRGQDVALRCDPISGHVSLFWYQQALGQGPEFLTYFQNEAQLDKSGLPSDRFFAERPEGSVSTLKIQRTQQEDSAVYLCASTLQGGSYEQYFGPGTRLTVT.

This clone came up once. J is TRBJ1-2 and V is TRBV11-2; D might be TRBD1 (6 bases). The CDR3 loop spans 14 amino acids. Trimming pared 5 bases from V and 3 bases from J, leaving 13 bases between. CDR1 is SGHAT and CDR2 is FQNNGV in the germline V gene. CDR3 bases: TGTGCCAGCAGCACAGGGCGTTCGGACTATGGCTACACCTTC. It codes for CASSTGRSDYGYTF.

This chain links TRBV29-1 with TRBJ1-1; the match to TRBD1 covers 7 bases. In germline, CDR1 is SQVTM, CDR2 ANQGSEA. CDR3 size: 13 residues. The J segment lost 1 base and the V segment lost 5 bases, leaving 4 bases of the junction unmatched. DNA of the CDR3: TGCAGCGTTCCCGCAGGGGGGAACACTGAAGCTTTCTTT. As protein: CSVPAGGNTEAFF.

This rearrangement joins TRBV7-9 to TRBJ2-1, with D uncertain. V was pared by 1 base and J by 1 base, with 11 bases between. CDR1 and CDR2 from the germline V gene are SEHNR and FQNEAQ (reference sequence). There are 16 residues in the CDR3. The DNA for the CDR3 is TGTGCCAGCAGCTTAGTTCCGTTAGGATCCTACAATGAGCAGTTCTTC. Translated, it gives CASSLVPLGSYNEQFF. The full variable domain, completed using reference TRBV7-9 and TRBJ2-1, is DTGVSQNPRHKITKRGQNVTFRCDPISEHNRLYWYRQTLGQGPEFLTYFQNEAQLEKSRLLSDRFSAERPKGSFSTLEIQRTEQGDSAMYLCASSLVPLGSYNEQFFGPGTRLTVL.

V is TRBV6-5 and J is TRBJ2-7; D not certain. The ends were cut back, 0 bases at V and 6 bases at J, with 18 bases in the middle. This CDR3 is built from 16 residues. In germline, CDR1 is MNHEY, CDR2 SVGAGI. CDR3 DNA: TGTGCCAGCAGTTACTCGGGGTTAGGCGTAGTGAGCGAGCAGTACTTC. The encoded protein is CASSYSGLGVVSEQYF.

The chain uses TRBV28 and TRBJ1-4; the match to TRBD1 covers 9 bases. The trim removed 6 bases at V and 0 bases at J, leaving 11 bases unmatched. The CDR3 has 18 amino acids. Germline V gene data show CDR1 as MDHEN and CDR2 as SYDVKM. This CDR3 is CASSPPGQGWATNEKLFF. Written as DNA, the CDR3 is TGTGCCAGCAGCCCTCCGGGACAGGGTTGGGCAACTAATGAAAAACTGTTTTTT.